This note documents a single T cell receptor beta chain sequence. Its antigen is undetermined. One entry per CDR3 protein, called by TCRdb with MiXCR from the RT-PCR reads. The sample records 500,000 or so distinct CDR3 sequences, 15% to 20% being singletons. This CDR3 spans 16 amino acids. Losses at the gene ends were 5 bases for V and 4 bases for J; bases not matched to a gene: 13. The germline gives CDR1 SGHVS, CDR2 FQNEAQ. The data are from a study of response to subunit inactivated influenza vaccine. General study results and limits: Researchers suggested that each seasonal influenza vaccination recruits few new T cells.

This receptor was obtained from a man aged 45 to 75 who received an inactivated influenza vaccine. The chain has TRBV7-8 and TRBJ1-2, with 7 bases lining up with TRBD1. Sequenced here: CD4+ T cells sorted from PBMCs, sampled roughly 24 months after vaccination. The CDR3 nucleotides read TGTGCCAGCAGCCAAAGGGACAGAACCAAACCCTATGGCTACACCTTC. This gives the protein CASSQRDRTKPYGYTF.